This is a list of T cell receptor beta chains from one sample in a study of neurological immune-mediated disorders. TCRdb recomputed calls from the 5' RACE reads with MiXCR, one row per CDR3 protein. The table shows just under 60,000 distinct CDR3 sequences, with about 2.5% occurring only once. Sequenced: PBMCs. These receptor sequences come from a man aged 45-65 years with multiple sclerosis. CDR3s include the opening cysteine and the closing phenylalanine or tryptophan. D genes are given only for firm matches. Clone sizes are given selectively: once, few, many, or a class where the clone is expanded.

-	many	TRBV4-1	TRBJ1-1	CASSQDPGANTEAFF	TGCGCCAGCAGCCAAGACCCGGGGGCCAACACTGAAGCTTTCTTT
-	many	TRBV12-3/TRBV12-4	TRBJ2-2	CASSFDVNTGELFF	TGTGCCAGCAGTTTTGACGTGAACACCGGGGAGCTGTTTTTT
-	many	TRBV20-1	TRBJ1-3	CSARRASSGNTIYF	TGCAGTGCTAGAAGGGCCAGCTCTGGAAACACCATATATTTT
-	many	TRBV29-1	TRBJ1-1	CSVGGLDTEAFF	TGCAGCGTTGGGGGACTAGACACTGAAGCTTTCTTT
TRBD1	once	TRBV20-1	TRBJ1-6	CSATVDGTGISPLHF	TGCAGTGCTACTGTCGACGGGACAGGTATCTCACCCCTCCACTTT
-	many	TRBV12-3/TRBV12-4	TRBJ1-5	CASRNSNQPQHF	TGTGCCAGCAGAAATAGCAATCAGCCCCAGCATTTT
-	many	TRBV7-2	TRBJ2-7	CASTLRGGAVYEQYF	TGTGCCAGCACCCTCCGGGGCGGGGCCGTCTACGAGCAGTACTTC
-	many	TRBV10-3	TRBJ2-5	CAISVPGQEQETQYF	TGTGCCATCAGTGTCCCGGGACAAGAGCAAGAGACCCAGTACTTC
-	many	TRBV7-2	TRBJ1-3	CASSFHTGNTIYF	TGTGCCAGCAGCTTCCACACTGGAAACACCATATATTTT
-	medium-sized	TRBV29-1	TRBJ1-1	CSGSRKNEAFF	TGCAGCGGCAGCAGGAAGAATGAAGCTTTCTTT
TRBD1	many	TRBV27	TRBJ2-3	CASSFNRGDTQYF	TGTGCCAGCAGCTTCAACAGGGGGGATACGCAGTATTTT
-	many	TRBV12-3/TRBV12-4	TRBJ1-2	CASSPDPWGYTF	TGTGCCAGCAGTCCTGACCCTTGGGGCTACACCTTC
-	many	TRBV5-5	TRBJ2-7	CASSLFGSYEQYF	TGTGCCAGCAGCTTGTTTGGCTCCTACGAGCAGTACTTC
-	many	TRBV18	TRBJ1-3	CASSPQGNGNTIYF	TGTGCCAGCTCACCACAGGGAAATGGAAACACCATATATTTT
-	many	TRBV20-1	TRBJ1-1	CSASGSWGAGEKAFF	TGCAGTGCTAGCGGGTCGTGGGGCGCGGGAGAAAAAGCTTTCTTT
-	many	TRBV5-1	TRBJ2-5	CASSLEDTRSSRTQYF	TGCGCCAGCAGCTTGGAGGACACCCGGAGTTCCCGGACCCAGTACTTC
-	many	TRBV7-2	TRBJ2-1	CAGGSSYNEQFF	TGTGCCGGGGGGAGCTCCTACAATGAGCAGTTCTTC
-	many	TRBV4-3	TRBJ1-5	CASSQGGGAQPQHF	TGCGCCAGCAGCCAAGGTGGGGGGGCTCAGCCCCAGCATTTT
-	many	TRBV29-1	TRBJ1-2	CSVVAPTEHGYTF	TGCAGCGTTGTTGCACCGACAGAGCATGGCTACACCTTC
-	many	TRBV5-1	TRBJ2-7	CASSLVGEPYEQYF	TGCGCCAGCAGCTTGGTGGGGGAACCCTACGAGCAGTACTTC
-	many	TRBV5-1	TRBJ2-3	CASSQGHNTDTQYF	TGCGCCAGCAGTCAGGGTCATAACACAGATACGCAGTATTTT
TRBD2	many	TRBV20-1	TRBJ2-3	CSASFPSGGELRDTQYF	TGCAGTGCTAGTTTTCCTAGCGGGGGGGAGTTACGAGATACGCAGTATTTT
-	many	TRBV9	TRBJ1-2	CASSSPGTSVDPNYGYTF	TGTGCCAGCAGCTCACCCGGGACATCCGTAGATCCTAACTATGGCTACACCTTC
-	medium-sized	TRBV20-1	TRBJ1-1	CSAPRGLGEAFF	TGCAGTGCTCCTAGAGGTTTAGGGGAAGCTTTCTTT
-	many	TRBV7-2	TRBJ2-4	CASSLERGRNIQYF	TGTGCCAGCAGCTTAGAGAGGGGCCGAAACATTCAGTACTTC
-	-	TRBV7-2	TRBJ2-3	CASRQTGSGTDTQYF	TGTGCCAGCAGGCAGACTGGGTCAGGCACAGATACGCAGTATTTT